Listed below are T cell receptor beta chains from one sample, sequenced in a study of shared clonotypes between healthy human individuals. Generated by immunoSEQ multiplex PCR, the TCRdb table keeps only in-frame clones and is missing some. Of some 1,400,000 clones in the sample, roughly 96% were seen once. Sequencing was carried out using naive CD4+ T cells sorted from blood. Receptor source: a man younger than 40 in good health. Each CDR3 is given with its conserved first and last residue. Each record gives: clone size, D gene, V gene, J gene, CDR3 length, CDR3 DNA, CDR3 protein. A D gene is named only where the DNA matches it firmly. The size field is filled for only some rows; it gives once, few, many or a size class.

clone_size: NA; d_call: NA; v_call: TRBV11-2; j_call: TRBJ2-2; cdr3_length: 15; cdr3_nt: TGTGCCAGCAGCTTAGAGGGCGGGAACACCGGGGAGCTGTTTTTT; cdr3_aa: CASSLEGGNTGELFF
clone_size: NA; d_call: NA; v_call: TRBV27; j_call: TRBJ2-3; cdr3_length: 19; cdr3_nt: TGTGCCAGCAGTTTGTCACGGTGGGGGGGCGGGACCCGCACAGATACGCAGTATTTT; cdr3_aa: CASSLSRWGGGTRTDTQYF
clone_size: NA; d_call: NA; v_call: TRBV18; j_call: TRBJ1-5; cdr3_length: 14; cdr3_nt: TGTGCCAGCTCATCCAACATAGGCAATCAGCCCCAGCATTTT; cdr3_aa: CASSSNIGNQPQHF
clone_size: NA; d_call: NA; v_call: TRBV28; j_call: TRBJ2-7; cdr3_length: 11; cdr3_nt: TGTGCCAGCAGTACCGACCGGGAGCAGTACTTC; cdr3_aa: CASSTDREQYF
clone_size: NA; d_call: NA; v_call: TRBV7-9; j_call: TRBJ1-5; cdr3_length: 13; cdr3_nt: TGTGCCAGCAGCTTAGAATCCCCCCGGCCCCAGCATTTT; cdr3_aa: CASSLESPRPQHF
clone_size: NA; d_call: NA; v_call: TRBV28; j_call: TRBJ1-5; cdr3_length: 16; cdr3_nt: TGTGCCAGCAGTTCCTCCGGGGACGGGGGCAATCAGCCCCAGCATTTT; cdr3_aa: CASSSSGDGGNQPQHF
clone_size: NA; d_call: TRBD1; v_call: TRBV28; j_call: TRBJ1-2; cdr3_length: 13; cdr3_nt: TGTGCCAGCAGTTTGGGACAGGAGTATGGCTACACCTTC; cdr3_aa: CASSLGQEYGYTF
clone_size: NA; d_call: NA; v_call: TRBV10-1; j_call: TRBJ2-1; cdr3_length: 15; cdr3_nt: TGCGCCAGCAGTGAATCGGGGTGGGGTGGCAATGAGCAGTTCTTC; cdr3_aa: CASSESGWGGNEQFF
clone_size: NA; d_call: NA; v_call: TRBV7-8; j_call: TRBJ2-3; cdr3_length: 17; cdr3_nt: TGTGCCAGCAGCTTCCCGTGGCAGACGTCTAACACAGATACGCAGTATTTT; cdr3_aa: CASSFPWQTSNTDTQYF
clone_size: NA; d_call: TRBD1; v_call: TRBV10-3; j_call: TRBJ2-7; cdr3_length: 15; cdr3_nt: TGTGCCATCAGCCCTGGGGACAGGGGCATCCACGAGCAGTACTTC; cdr3_aa: CAISPGDRGIHEQYF
clone_size: few; d_call: NA; v_call: TRBV28; j_call: TRBJ1-2; cdr3_length: 13; cdr3_nt: TGTGCCAGCAGGTCCCCCCCCATCTATGGCTACACCTTC; cdr3_aa: CASRSPPIYGYTF
clone_size: NA; d_call: NA; v_call: TRBV27; j_call: TRBJ2-1; cdr3_length: 15; cdr3_nt: TGTGCCAGCAGTTTTTCAGGGGTCATCTACAATGAGCAGTTCTTC; cdr3_aa: CASSFSGVIYNEQFF
clone_size: NA; d_call: NA; v_call: TRBV29-1; j_call: TRBJ1-2; cdr3_length: 12; cdr3_nt: TGCAGCGTTGAAGAACGGAACTATGGCTACACCTTC; cdr3_aa: CSVEERNYGYTF
clone_size: NA; d_call: NA; v_call: TRBV11-2; j_call: TRBJ2-1; cdr3_length: 12; cdr3_nt: TGTGCCAGCAGCATCTTAACTAATGAGCAGTTCTTC; cdr3_aa: CASSILTNEQFF
clone_size: NA; d_call: TRBD2; v_call: TRBV14; j_call: TRBJ2-2; cdr3_length: 19; cdr3_nt: TGTGCCAGCAGCCAAGTCCTAGCGGGAGGACCCAGCCCGATCGGGGAGCTGTTTTTT; cdr3_aa: CASSQVLAGGPSPIGELFF
clone_size: once; d_call: TRBD1; v_call: TRBV18; j_call: TRBJ2-5; cdr3_length: 15; cdr3_nt: TGTGCCAGCTCACCTGGACAGGGGGCTACGGAGACCCAGTACTTC; cdr3_aa: CASSPGQGATETQYF
clone_size: NA; d_call: TRBD1; v_call: TRBV7-2; j_call: TRBJ2-1; cdr3_length: 14; cdr3_nt: TGTGCCAGCAGCCCGGACAGGGGGCGGAATGAGCAGTTCTTC; cdr3_aa: CASSPDRGRNEQFF
clone_size: NA; d_call: TRBD2; v_call: TRBV5-8; j_call: TRBJ2-7; cdr3_length: 17; cdr3_nt: TGTGCCAGCAGCCGACTAGCGGGAGGTGGGAGCTCCTACGAGCAGTACTTC; cdr3_aa: CASSRLAGGGSSYEQYF
clone_size: NA; d_call: NA; v_call: TRBV6-5; j_call: TRBJ2-7; cdr3_length: 16; cdr3_nt: TGTGCCAGCAGTTACTCGGAGGGGCTGCTTTCCTACGAGCAGTACTTC; cdr3_aa: CASSYSEGLLSYEQYF
clone_size: NA; d_call: TRBD2; v_call: TRBV9; j_call: TRBJ2-1; cdr3_length: 14; cdr3_nt: TGTGCCAGCAGTCGACTAGCGGGCGACAATGAGCAGTTCTTC; cdr3_aa: CASSRLAGDNEQFF
clone_size: NA; d_call: NA; v_call: TRBV2; j_call: TRBJ2-3; cdr3_length: 11; cdr3_nt: TGTGCCAGCGGGACCTTGGATACGCAGTATTTT; cdr3_aa: CASGTLDTQYF
clone_size: NA; d_call: NA; v_call: TRBV5-5; j_call: TRBJ2-1; cdr3_length: 17; cdr3_nt: TGTGCCAGCAGCGGGAGGCAGGAAACTGGCTCCTACAATGAGCAGTTCTTC; cdr3_aa: CASSGRQETGSYNEQFF
clone_size: NA; d_call: TRBD1; v_call: TRBV5-1; j_call: TRBJ2-1; cdr3_length: 15; cdr3_nt: TGCGCCAGCAGCCCAGGGGACAGCAGATACAATGAGCAGTTCTTC; cdr3_aa: CASSPGDSRYNEQFF
clone_size: NA; d_call: NA; v_call: TRBV30; j_call: TRBJ2-7; cdr3_length: 14; cdr3_nt: TGTGCCTGGAGTTTTGGTGACAGCTACTACGAGCAGTACTTC; cdr3_aa: CAWSFGDSYYEQYF
clone_size: NA; d_call: NA; v_call: TRBV13; j_call: TRBJ2-7; cdr3_length: 12; cdr3_nt: TGTGCCAGCAGTAGTATGGGTCTGGGGCAGTACTTC; cdr3_aa: CASSSMGLGQYF
clone_size: NA; d_call: NA; v_call: TRBV5-1; j_call: TRBJ2-7; cdr3_length: 15; cdr3_nt: TGCGCCAGCAGCTTGGGGACAGCGGAGAGCTACGAGCAGTACTTC; cdr3_aa: CASSLGTAESYEQYF
clone_size: NA; d_call: NA; v_call: TRBV7-9; j_call: TRBJ2-7; cdr3_length: 14; cdr3_nt: TGTGCCAGCAGCTTCCCGGGACCCGCCTACGAGCAGTACTTC; cdr3_aa: CASSFPGPAYEQYF
clone_size: NA; d_call: NA; v_call: TRBV2; j_call: TRBJ2-7; cdr3_length: 14; cdr3_nt: TGTGCCAGCAGTCGGGGGATACGTACCTACGAGCAGTACTTC; cdr3_aa: CASSRGIRTYEQYF
clone_size: NA; d_call: NA; v_call: TRBV27; j_call: TRBJ2-5; cdr3_length: 13; cdr3_nt: TGTGCCAGCAGTTTGTCGTACCAAGAGACCCAGTACTTC; cdr3_aa: CASSLSYQETQYF
clone_size: NA; d_call: TRBD1; v_call: TRBV11-2; j_call: TRBJ2-2; cdr3_length: 13; cdr3_nt: TGTGCCAGCAGCTCCGGGACAGCCGGGGAGCTGTTTTTT; cdr3_aa: CASSSGTAGELFF
clone_size: NA; d_call: NA; v_call: TRBV28; j_call: TRBJ2-7; cdr3_length: 14; cdr3_nt: TGTGCCAGCAGTTTATTTAGGGGAACTTACGAGCAGTACTTC; cdr3_aa: CASSLFRGTYEQYF
clone_size: NA; d_call: TRBD2; v_call: TRBV7-2; j_call: TRBJ2-7; cdr3_length: 16; cdr3_nt: TGTGCCAGCAGCCAAGGGGGGACTAGCGGGAGCTACGAGCAGTACTTC; cdr3_aa: CASSQGGTSGSYEQYF
clone_size: NA; d_call: NA; v_call: TRBV7-3; j_call: TRBJ2-1; cdr3_length: 13; cdr3_nt: TGTGCCAGCAGCTTAACGGTCAGAAATGAGCAGTTCTTC; cdr3_aa: CASSLTVRNEQFF
clone_size: NA; d_call: NA; v_call: TRBV19; j_call: TRBJ2-7; cdr3_length: 14; cdr3_nt: TGTGCCAGTAATACCGGGACAAACTCCTACGAGCAGTACTTC; cdr3_aa: CASNTGTNSYEQYF
clone_size: NA; d_call: NA; v_call: TRBV11-2; j_call: TRBJ2-7; cdr3_length: 12; cdr3_nt: TGTGCCAGCAGACCGGCAGCAGGCGAGCAGTACTTC; cdr3_aa: CASRPAAGEQYF
clone_size: NA; d_call: NA; v_call: TRBV19; j_call: TRBJ2-2; cdr3_length: 14; cdr3_nt: TGTGCCAGTATTGGGCGGGAGAACACCGGGGAGCTGTTTTTT; cdr3_aa: CASIGRENTGELFF
clone_size: NA; d_call: NA; v_call: TRBV5-1; j_call: TRBJ1-5; cdr3_length: 15; cdr3_nt: TGCGCCAGCAGCTCGGACGGTCTGCGCAATCAGCCCCAGCATTTT; cdr3_aa: CASSSDGLRNQPQHF
clone_size: NA; d_call: TRBD2; v_call: TRBV5-1; j_call: TRBJ2-1; cdr3_length: 18; cdr3_nt: TGCGCCAGCAGCTCGGGACTAGCGGACCCGAGCTCCTACAATGAGCAGTTCTTC; cdr3_aa: CASSSGLADPSSYNEQFF
clone_size: NA; d_call: NA; v_call: TRBV9; j_call: TRBJ2-5; cdr3_length: 15; cdr3_nt: TGTGCCAGCAGCGTAGCGGGGGGCAACCAAGAGACCCAGTACTTC; cdr3_aa: CASSVAGGNQETQYF
clone_size: NA; d_call: TRBD1; v_call: TRBV10-3; j_call: TRBJ2-7; cdr3_length: 15; cdr3_nt: TGTGCCATCGGTAAAACGGGACAGGGTTCTGACGAGCAGTACTTC; cdr3_aa: CAIGKTGQGSDEQYF
clone_size: NA; d_call: NA; v_call: TRBV27; j_call: TRBJ1-4; cdr3_length: 15; cdr3_nt: TGTGCCAGCAGTTTGCTGACAGGATCAGGGGAAAAACTGTTTTTT; cdr3_aa: CASSLLTGSGEKLFF
clone_size: NA; d_call: TRBD2; v_call: TRBV18; j_call: TRBJ2-1; cdr3_length: 14; cdr3_nt: TGTGCCAGCTCACCTTCCGGGACTAGGACAGAGCAGTTCTTC; cdr3_aa: CASSPSGTRTEQFF
clone_size: once; d_call: NA; v_call: TRBV5-6; j_call: TRBJ2-3; cdr3_length: 14; cdr3_nt: TGTGCCAGCAGCGCGTTAGGAGGCCCAGATACGCAGTATTTT; cdr3_aa: CASSALGGPDTQYF
clone_size: NA; d_call: NA; v_call: TRBV27; j_call: TRBJ2-5; cdr3_length: 17; cdr3_nt: TGTGCCAGCAGTCCTAGGAGGGACAGTCAGTACCAAGAGACCCAGTACTTC; cdr3_aa: CASSPRRDSQYQETQYF
clone_size: NA; d_call: NA; v_call: TRBV5-1; j_call: TRBJ1-4; cdr3_length: 14; cdr3_nt: TGCGCCAGCAGGCGGTGGCCCAGCGGTGAAAAACTGTTTTTT; cdr3_aa: CASRRWPSGEKLFF
clone_size: NA; d_call: NA; v_call: TRBV18; j_call: TRBJ2-2; cdr3_length: 17; cdr3_nt: TGTGCCAGCTCACACACGAGGGTGAGCAGGAACACCGGGGAGCTGTTTTTT; cdr3_aa: CASSHTRVSRNTGELFF
clone_size: NA; d_call: NA; v_call: TRBV18; j_call: TRBJ2-7; cdr3_length: 15; cdr3_nt: TGTGCCAGCTCACCTTATAGCCAAGGGATCTACGAGCAGTACTTC; cdr3_aa: CASSPYSQGIYEQYF
clone_size: NA; d_call: NA; v_call: TRBV6-6; j_call: TRBJ2-5; cdr3_length: 11; cdr3_nt: TGTGCCAGCAGGATGATAGAGACCCAGTACTTC; cdr3_aa: CASRMIETQYF
clone_size: NA; d_call: NA; v_call: TRBV7-2; j_call: TRBJ2-5; cdr3_length: 15; cdr3_nt: TGTGCCAGCAGCCTCCGTAGGGGAATTGTTGAGACCCAGTACTTC; cdr3_aa: CASSLRRGIVETQYF
clone_size: NA; d_call: NA; v_call: TRBV9; j_call: TRBJ2-7; cdr3_length: 15; cdr3_nt: TGTGCCAGCAGCGTAGAAGGGACCAAAGCCTACGAGCAGTACTTC; cdr3_aa: CASSVEGTKAYEQYF
clone_size: NA; d_call: NA; v_call: TRBV6-5; j_call: TRBJ1-2; cdr3_length: 16; cdr3_nt: TGTGCCAGCAGTTACAGGCGAGAGGGCGCTAACTATGGCTACACCTTC; cdr3_aa: CASSYRREGANYGYTF
clone_size: once; d_call: NA; v_call: TRBV29-1; j_call: TRBJ1-5; cdr3_length: 12; cdr3_nt: TGCAGCGTCGGGTGGGGCAATCAGCCCCAGCATTTT; cdr3_aa: CSVGWGNQPQHF
clone_size: NA; d_call: NA; v_call: TRBV28; j_call: TRBJ2-2; cdr3_length: 13; cdr3_nt: TGTGGGGCACTATTCGCGAACACCGGGGAGCTGTTTTTT; cdr3_aa: CGALFANTGELFF
clone_size: NA; d_call: TRBD2; v_call: TRBV5-6; j_call: TRBJ2-2; cdr3_length: 16; cdr3_nt: TGTGCCAGCAGCGGAGTAGCGGGAGGAGGAACCGGGGAGCTGTTTTTT; cdr3_aa: CASSGVAGGGTGELFF
clone_size: NA; d_call: TRBD2; v_call: TRBV19; j_call: TRBJ2-2; cdr3_length: 15; cdr3_nt: TGTGCCAGTAGCTCTAGCGGGAGGAACACCGGGGAGCTGTTTTTT; cdr3_aa: CASSSSGRNTGELFF